By sample fraction, the clone carrying this T cell receptor beta chain is medium-sized. Its antigen is unidentified. This sample stems from a study of circulating CD8 cells and anti-PD-1 response in melanoma. Study-wide context: Response groups: complete/partial responders versus stable/progressive non-responders.

From live CD3+CD8+TCRalphabeta+ cells, four PD-1 and/or TIGIT subsets were sorted. Germline loops: CDR1 KGHDR, CDR2 SFDVKD. V was trimmed by 1 base and J by 3 bases, leaving 5 bases between them. The CDR3 runs to 13 residues. Study-wide results and caveats: DNEG was most diverse; TIGIT repertoires were least diverse. Tumor reactivity was tested by peptide assays on expanded sorted subsets. Previously treated and treatment-naive patients were pooled together.

TCR libraries were prepared from around 14 ng of total RNA with the QIAseq Immune Repertoire TCR panel. TCRdb fed the reads into MiXCR, producing one record per CDR3 protein. The sample includes a few thousand distinct CDR3 sequences, approximately 8% of them seen just once. This material consisted of CD8+ T cells from PBMCs, taken at baseline or after one month of anti-PD-1 therapy (not recorded which). The clonotype originates from a human donor with melanoma. The chain is built from TRBV24-1 and TRBJ1-2; no clear D gene. The CDR3 DNA follows: TGTGCCACCAGTGATTTTACAGACTATGGCTACACCTTC. This encodes CATSDFTDYGYTF.